These T cell receptor beta chains were read from a single sample in a study of CD4 T cells in relation to SARS-CoV-2 and coronaviruses. Data came from immunoSEQ multiplex PCR; TCRdb stores just in-frame clones and leaves some out. The sample contains about 20,000 clones, about 80% of which appear only once. These receptors have no identified antigens. Sequenced sample: CD4+ T cells from PBMCs, cultured in vitro. These receptors were collected from a human donor in good health. CDR3s include the opening cysteine and the closing phenylalanine or tryptophan. A D gene is named only where the DNA matches it firmly. The size of a clone is reported for some rows only, either as once, few or many, or as a class for expanded clones.

J,D,V,length,size,CDR3,DNA
TRBJ1-5,TRBD1,TRBV12-5,19,-,CASGLVPDGTGGSNQPQHF,TGTGCTAGTGGTTTGGTACCCGATGGGACAGGGGGAAGCAATCAGCCCCAGCATTTT
TRBJ2-3,TRBD2,TRBV9,18,-,CASSVGPGTSISTDTQYF,TGTGCCAGCAGCGTAGGACCCGGGACTAGTATTAGCACAGATACGCAGTATTTT
TRBJ1-1,-,TRBV7-3,15,once,CASSFGPGRITEAFF,TGTGCCAGCAGCTTCGGGCCCGGACGGATCACTGAAGCTTTCTTT
TRBJ1-4,-,TRBV2,15,-,CASSRQEQWDEKLFF,TGTGCCAGCAGCCGACAGGAGCAGTGGGATGAAAAACTGTTTTTT
TRBJ2-3,TRBD2,TRBV12-5,19,-,CASGSDRGGLAGNTDTQYF,TGTGCTAGTGGTTCTGACAGAGGAGGGCTAGCGGGGAACACAGATACGCAGTATTTT
TRBJ1-4,TRBD1,TRBV29-1,13,-,CSVVGTAGGKLFF,TGCAGCGTTGTTGGGACAGCCGGCGGAAAACTGTTTTTT
TRBJ2-7,TRBD2,TRBV28,13,-,CASIPAGPGEQYF,TGTGCCAGCATCCCAGCGGGGCCGGGAGAGCAGTACTTC
TRBJ2-2,TRBD1,TRBV9,15,-,CASSVGTGEVGELFF,TGTGCCAGCAGCGTAGGGACAGGGGAAGTCGGGGAGCTGTTTTTT
TRBJ2-5,-,TRBV4-2,22,-,CASSLLGRLQSDSPQPQETQYF,TGTGCCAGCAGCCTCCTGGGTCGACTCCAATCTGACAGCCCTCAGCCCCAAGAGACCCAGTACTTC
TRBJ1-5,-,TRBV2,14,-,CASSDRDSNQPQHF,TGTGCCAGCAGTGACAGGGATAGCAATCAGCCCCAGCATTTT
TRBJ2-2,-,TRBV5-6,15,-,CASSVPGLRAGELFF,TGTGCCAGCAGCGTTCCGGGGCTAAGGGCCGGGGAGCTGTTTTTT
TRBJ2-5,-,TRBV2,13,-,CASSVLREETQYF,TGTGCCAGCAGTGTGCTCAGGGAAGAGACCCAGTACTTC
TRBJ2-3,-,TRBV24-1,15,-,CATMGQLGRTDTQYF,TGTGCCACCATGGGACAGCTAGGGAGGACAGATACGCAGTATTTT
TRBJ2-7,-,TRBV7-3,13,few,CASSLGATYEQYF,TGTGCCAGCAGCTTAGGGGCTACCTACGAGCAGTACTTC
TRBJ1-4,-,TRBV6-5,14,-,CASTTHGVTEKLFF,TGTGCCAGCACTACCCATGGGGTGACTGAAAAACTGTTTTTT
TRBJ1-2,TRBD1,TRBV28,13,-,CASSVLRGSGYTF,TGTGCCAGCAGTGTTCTCAGGGGGTCTGGCTACACCTTC
TRBJ1-2,-,TRBV28,13,-,CASSRPLKRGYTF,TGTGCCAGCAGCCGACCCCTTAAAAGGGGCTACACCTTC
TRBJ1-3,-,TRBV3-1/TRBV3-2,17,-,CASSRQRYRSSGNTIYF,TGTGCCAGCAGCCGACAACGATACAGGAGCTCTGGAAACACCATATATTTT
TRBJ2-7,-,TRBV28,11,once,CASSMAYEQYF,TGTGCCAGCAGCATGGCCTACGAGCAGTACTTC
TRBJ2-3,-,TRBV7-6,16,-,CASSLILSHSTDTQYF,TGTGCCAGCAGCTTAATTCTGTCCCACAGCACAGATACGCAGTATTTT
TRBJ1-2,-,TRBV7-9,12,-,CASSPADYGYTF,TGTGCCAGCAGCCCCGCAGACTATGGCTACACCTTC
TRBJ2-1,-,TRBV4-2,14,-,CASSQDAVRDEQFF,TGTGCCAGCAGCCAAGATGCGGTTAGGGATGAGCAGTTCTTC
TRBJ2-1,-,TRBV5-1,15,-,CASTIQTASYNEQFF,TGCGCCAGCACCATCCAGACAGCCTCCTACAATGAGCAGTTCTTC
TRBJ1-2,-,TRBV7-9,14,once,CASSLVSGYDGYTF,TGTGCCAGCAGCTTAGTATCAGGGTATGATGGCTACACCTTC
TRBJ2-1,TRBD2,TRBV6-5,15,-,CASSLGTSGSYEQFF,TGTGCCAGCAGCTTAGGGACTAGCGGGAGCTATGAGCAGTTCTTC
TRBJ1-1,-,TRBV9,14,-,CASSVDTGITEAFF,TGTGCCAGCAGCGTAGATACAGGGATCACTGAAGCTTTCTTT
TRBJ2-4,TRBD2,TRBV4-1,18,-,CASSQSSGTSGRFDIQYF,TGCGCCAGCAGCCAGAGTTCCGGGACTAGCGGGAGATTTGACATTCAGTACTTC
TRBJ2-7,TRBD2,TRBV4-1,20,once,CASSQDKYGTSGSLSYEQYF,TGCGCCAGCAGCCAAGATAAGTACGGGACTAGCGGGAGTCTGTCCTACGAGCAGTACTTC
TRBJ2-7,TRBD1,TRBV5-1,18,-,CASSLGGFRGLLAREQYF,TGCGCCAGCAGCTTGGGCGGTTTCAGGGGGTTGTTAGCTCGCGAGCAGTACTTC
TRBJ2-3,TRBD1,TRBV4-1,18,-,CASSPRDSYYPSTDTQYF,TGCGCCAGCAGCCCACGGGACAGCTATTATCCTAGCACAGATACGCAGTATTTT
TRBJ1-5,-,TRBV5-1,14,once,CASSPGVDGQPQHF,TGCGCCAGCAGCCCCGGGGTCGACGGTCAGCCCCAGCATTTT
TRBJ1-5,TRBD1,TRBV7-2,15,-,CASSLAGGQGQPQHF,TGTGCCAGCAGCTTAGCCGGGGGACAGGGTCAGCCCCAGCATTTT
TRBJ2-3,-,TRBV28,20,-,CASSPRIPAGGIILADTQYF,TGTGCCAGCAGTCCACGGATCCCCGCAGGGGGGATAATTTTGGCAGATACGCAGTATTTT
TRBJ1-1,TRBD1,TRBV9,15,-,CASSVGGQQNTEAFF,TGTGCCAGCAGCGTGGGGGGACAGCAGAACACTGAAGCTTTCTTT
TRBJ2-3,-,TRBV7-3,14,-,CASSLTGGSDTQYF,TGTGCCAGCAGCTTAACCGGAGGTTCAGATACGCAGTATTTT
TRBJ2-5,TRBD1,TRBV3-1/TRBV3-2,14,-,CASSPLDREETQYF,TGTGCCAGCAGCCCACTAGACAGGGAAGAGACCCAGTACTTC
TRBJ1-5,-,TRBV6-5,15,-,CASRTGQPGNQPQHF,TGTGCCAGCAGAACAGGGCAGCCTGGCAATCAGCCCCAGCATTTT
TRBJ2-7,TRBD2,TRBV7-2,15,once,CASSLGWTSDYEQYF,TGTGCCAGCAGCTTAGGCTGGACTAGTGACTACGAGCAGTACTTC
TRBJ1-4,-,TRBV5-1,15,-,CASSLETQDNEKLFF,TGCGCCAGCAGCTTGGAGACACAGGATAATGAAAAACTGTTTTTT
TRBJ2-1,TRBD2,TRBV5-1,16,-,CASSLVAGGPENEQFF,TGCGCCAGCAGCTTGGTAGCGGGAGGGCCGGAAAATGAGCAGTTCTTC
TRBJ1-5,-,TRBV6-1,16,-,CASSEGWGRGNQPQHF,TGTGCCAGCAGTGAGGGGTGGGGTCGGGGCAATCAGCCCCAGCATTTT
TRBJ1-1,-,TRBV27,14,-,CASSLSTLNTEAFF,TGTGCCAGCAGTTTATCTACATTGAACACTGAAGCTTTCTTT
TRBJ2-3,TRBD2,TRBV9,15,-,CASSFSGSGTDTQYF,TGTGCCAGCAGCTTTAGCGGGAGCGGCACAGATACGCAGTATTTT
TRBJ2-3,-,TRBV2,14,-,CASSGGQAEDTQYF,TGTGCCAGCAGTGGAGGGCAGGCTGAAGATACGCAGTATTTT
TRBJ2-5,-,TRBV5-1,12,-,CASSPSQETQYF,TGCGCCAGCAGCCCTAGCCAAGAGACCCAGTACTTC
TRBJ1-6,TRBD1,TRBV4-2,16,-,CASSQEGAGGNSPLHF,TGTGCCAGCAGCCAAGAGGGGGCAGGGGGGAATTCACCCCTCCACTTT
TRBJ2-7,TRBD1,TRBV5-4,14,-,CASSPGTGSYEQYF,TGTGCCAGCAGCCCAGGGACAGGCAGCTACGAGCAGTACTTC
TRBJ1-2,-,TRBV15,15,-,CATSRDRGGSYGYTF,TGTGCCACCAGCAGAGATCGAGGCGGATCCTATGGCTACACCTTC
TRBJ1-2,-,TRBV20-1,10,-,CSARAQEHTF,TGCAGTGCTAGAGCACAAGAACACACCTTC
TRBJ1-3,-,TRBV2,15,-,CASSGGPRSGNTIYF,TGTGCCAGCAGTGGAGGACCGCGCTCTGGAAACACCATATATTTT